The rows below give T cell receptor beta chains drawn from one sample of a study of blood T cell repertoires in COVID-19. Clones were sequenced by immunoSEQ multiplex PCR, and TCRdb holds only the in-frame ones, with some missing. The data show over 130,000 clones, around 90% seen once. The sequenced sample was peripheral blood. All receptors come from a man in his 60s with active or convalescent COVID-19. Each CDR3 is given with its conserved first and last residue. Each record gives: V gene, J gene, D gene, clone size, CDR3 DNA, CDR3 protein. A D gene is named only where the DNA matches it firmly. Some rows have no size entry. The others give once, few or many, or a class for an expanded clone.

V: TRBV5-1
J: TRBJ2-5
D: TRBD2
size: .
DNA: TGCGCCAGCAGGTCGGGAGGGCCGGGAGAGACCCAGTACTTC
CDR3: CASRSGGPGETQYF

V: TRBV9
J: TRBJ2-3
D: TRBD2
size: .
DNA: TGTGCCAGCAGCGCCCGAGGAGATACGAGCGGGAGTAGGACAGATACGCAGTATTTT
CDR3: CASSARGDTSGSRTDTQYF

V: TRBV3-1/TRBV3-2
J: TRBJ1-3
D: TRBD1
size: .
DNA: TGTGCCAGCAGCCAAGTTACAGGACAGGGGGCAACTGGAAACACCATATATTTT
CDR3: CASSQVTGQGATGNTIYF

V: TRBV28
J: TRBJ2-1
D: TRBD1
size: .
DNA: TGTGCCAGCAGGCGTCCGGGACAGGGGTTCAATGAGCAGTTCTTC
CDR3: CASRRPGQGFNEQFF

V: TRBV7-9
J: TRBJ2-1
D: TRBD2
size: once
DNA: TGTGCCAGCACCCGGGGGACTAGCGGATACAATGAGCAGTTCTTC
CDR3: CASTRGTSGYNEQFF

V: TRBV5-1
J: TRBJ1-6
D: TRBD1
size: .
DNA: TGCGCCAGCAGCCCTACGGACAGGGGAGGGTCACCCCTCCACTTT
CDR3: CASSPTDRGGSPLHF

V: TRBV27
J: TRBJ1-2
D: .
size: .
DNA: TGTGCCAGCAGTCCCAGGGGATCCCGTTATGGCTACACCTTC
CDR3: CASSPRGSRYGYTF

V: TRBV28
J: TRBJ2-7
D: .
size: .
DNA: TGTGCCAGCAGGCCAGGATCCTACGAGCAGTACTTC
CDR3: CASRPGSYEQYF

V: TRBV6-5
J: TRBJ2-2
D: TRBD1
size: .
DNA: TGTGCCAGCAGTCGCCGACAGGGAAGGCCCGGGGAGCTGTTTTTT
CDR3: CASSRRQGRPGELFF

V: TRBV12-3/TRBV12-4
J: TRBJ1-2
D: .
size: .
DNA: TGTGCCAGCAGTCCGGACAGCCATGGCTACACCTTC
CDR3: CASSPDSHGYTF

V: TRBV10-3
J: TRBJ2-1
D: .
size: .
DNA: TGTGCCATCAGAAACACCGGGACAACCTACAATGAGCAGTTCTTC
CDR3: CAIRNTGTTYNEQFF

V: TRBV28
J: TRBJ1-2
D: .
size: .
DNA: TGTGCCAGCAGTCCCCCCCCGGGAGAGGGTGGCTACACCTTC
CDR3: CASSPPPGEGGYTF

V: TRBV5-6
J: TRBJ2-3
D: TRBD2
size: once
DNA: TGTGCCAGCAGTCGGGGGAGCGGGAGAGTAGATACGCAGTATTTT
CDR3: CASSRGSGRVDTQYF

V: TRBV19
J: TRBJ1-2
D: .
size: .
DNA: TGTGCCAGTAGTAGGAACGGGAGTCCTGCCCCTAACTATGGCTACACCTTC
CDR3: CASSRNGSPAPNYGYTF

V: TRBV11-2
J: TRBJ2-6
D: TRBD1
size: .
DNA: TGTGCCAGCAGCTCACAGGGGTCAGGGGCCAACGTCCTGACTTTC
CDR3: CASSSQGSGANVLTF

V: TRBV11-2
J: TRBJ2-1
D: TRBD2
size: .
DNA: TGTGCCAGCAGTCCGGGACTAGGGGGCAATGAGCAGTTCTTC
CDR3: CASSPGLGGNEQFF

V: TRBV9
J: TRBJ2-1
D: .
size: .
DNA: TGTGCCAGCAGCGTAGACCCTACGCTTAGCTCCTACAATGAGCAGTTCTTC
CDR3: CASSVDPTLSSYNEQFF

V: TRBV11-3
J: TRBJ2-2
D: TRBD1
size: few
DNA: TGTGCCAGCAGCACCGGACAGGGAGACTTTCCCGGGGAGCTGTTTTTT
CDR3: CASSTGQGDFPGELFF

V: TRBV5-8
J: TRBJ1-2
D: .
size: .
DNA: TGTGCCAGCAGCCCGTGGGGGTCAGGGGACAAGACCTTC
CDR3: CASSPWGSGDKTF

V: TRBV28
J: TRBJ2-7
D: TRBD1
size: .
DNA: TGTGCCAGCAGTTCGCCCGGACAGGGAGGTGGGGAGCAGTACTTC
CDR3: CASSSPGQGGGEQYF

V: TRBV6-5
J: TRBJ2-7
D: .
size: .
DNA: TGTGCCAGCAGACTGGACAGAGGGTCATCCTACGAGCAGTACTTC
CDR3: CASRLDRGSSYEQYF

V: TRBV11-2
J: TRBJ2-2
D: TRBD1
size: once
DNA: TGTGCCAGCAGCCAGGGGGCGGTGTCGACCGGGGAGCTGTTTTTT
CDR3: CASSQGAVSTGELFF

V: TRBV14
J: TRBJ2-1
D: TRBD2
size: once
DNA: TGTGCCAGCAGCCGGACTAGCGGGTTGTTCCTTTACAATGAGCAGTTCTTC
CDR3: CASSRTSGLFLYNEQFF

V: TRBV11-2
J: TRBJ2-5
D: TRBD2
size: .
DNA: TGTGCCAGCAGCTTACAACTAGCGGACCAAGAGACCCAGTACTTC
CDR3: CASSLQLADQETQYF

V: TRBV2
J: TRBJ2-1
D: .
size: once
DNA: TGTGCCAGCAGTGAACCGTCGGGTGAGCAGTTCTTC
CDR3: CASSEPSGEQFF

V: TRBV28
J: TRBJ1-2
D: .
size: .
DNA: TGTGCCTCCGTGAAAGGGGCGCGGGGCTACACCTTC
CDR3: CASVKGARGYTF

V: TRBV9
J: TRBJ2-1
D: TRBD2
size: .
DNA: TGTGCCAGCAGCTATGCTAGCGGGAGCCAGAATGAGCAGTTCTTC
CDR3: CASSYASGSQNEQFF

V: TRBV28
J: TRBJ2-7
D: .
size: .
DNA: TGCTCAACATCCTCCTCTGGGGCCGAGCAGTACTTC
CDR3: CSTSSSGAEQYF

V: TRBV28
J: TRBJ1-5
D: .
size: .
DNA: TGTGCCAGCGCCCAACCTCGCCTCCGGACAAGAAGCAATCAGCCCCAGCATTTT
CDR3: CASAQPRLRTRSNQPQHF